The rows below give T cell receptor beta chains drawn from one sample of a study of blood T cell repertoires in COVID-19. Assay used: immunoSEQ multiplex PCR; TCRdb lists only in-frame clones, some missing. This sample yields about 220,000 clones, of which about 80% are seen a single time; approximately 2.9% belongs to the top ten. The sample comprised peripheral blood. Receptors were obtained from a woman between 25 and 40 years old who had recovered from COVID-19. Both conserved end residues are part of each CDR3. Fields, in order: CDR3 length, V gene, D gene, J gene, clone size, CDR3 DNA, CDR3 protein. D genes are given only for firm matches. Size is stated for part of the rows, as once, few or many counts, or as a class when the clone is expanded.

len: 15; v_gene: TRBV6-1; d_gene: NA; j_gene: TRBJ1-2; abundance: NA; CDR3nt: TGTGCCAGCAGTGAAAGGGGCCTCGGTCACTATGGCTACACCTTC; CDR3aa: CASSERGLGHYGYTF
len: 15; v_gene: TRBV7-6; d_gene: NA; j_gene: TRBJ1-1; abundance: NA; CDR3nt: TGTGCCAGCAGCTTAGCCCCTGGGGGGGGCACTGAAGCTTTCTTT; CDR3aa: CASSLAPGGGTEAFF
len: 16; v_gene: TRBV15; d_gene: TRBD2; j_gene: TRBJ2-3; abundance: NA; CDR3nt: TGTGCCACCAGCACCCCACTAGCGGAGACCTTAGTGTCGCAGTATTTT; CDR3aa: CATSTPLAETLVSQYF
len: 13; v_gene: TRBV10-1; d_gene: TRBD1; j_gene: TRBJ2-1; abundance: NA; CDR3nt: TGCGCCAGCAGTAGGGACAGGGGCAATGAGCAGTTCTTC; CDR3aa: CASSRDRGNEQFF
len: 16; v_gene: TRBV19; d_gene: NA; j_gene: TRBJ2-3; abundance: NA; CDR3nt: TGTGCCAGTAGTATAGACCCTTTAGGAGGGCCAGATACGCAGTATTTT; CDR3aa: CASSIDPLGGPDTQYF
len: 15; v_gene: TRBV18; d_gene: TRBD1; j_gene: TRBJ1-1; abundance: NA; CDR3nt: TGTGCCAGCTCACGGGCAGGGGGAATGAACACTGAAGCTTTCTTT; CDR3aa: CASSRAGGMNTEAFF
len: 14; v_gene: TRBV6-5; d_gene: TRBD1; j_gene: TRBJ1-6; abundance: NA; CDR3nt: TGTGCCAGCGAACCGGGACAGGCCCATTCACCCCTCCACTTT; CDR3aa: CASEPGQAHSPLHF
len: 12; v_gene: TRBV7-6; d_gene: NA; j_gene: TRBJ2-4; abundance: NA; CDR3nt: TGTGCCAGCAGCCGAGCCGCGGGGATTCAGTACTTC; CDR3aa: CASSRAAGIQYF
len: 16; v_gene: TRBV5-4; d_gene: TRBD1; j_gene: TRBJ1-2; abundance: few; CDR3nt: TGTGCCAGCAGCTTGGGTACCGGGACAGCGGACTTCGGCTACACCTTC; CDR3aa: CASSLGTGTADFGYTF
len: 15; v_gene: TRBV9; d_gene: TRBD1; j_gene: TRBJ2-1; abundance: NA; CDR3nt: TGTGCCAGCAGCGTAGTTTCACAGGGGATGAATGAGCAGTTCTTC; CDR3aa: CASSVVSQGMNEQFF
len: 14; v_gene: TRBV28; d_gene: NA; j_gene: TRBJ1-5; abundance: NA; CDR3nt: TGTGCCAGCAATACAGCTTATAGCAATCAGCCCCAGCATTTT; CDR3aa: CASNTAYSNQPQHF
len: 14; v_gene: TRBV2; d_gene: TRBD1; j_gene: TRBJ1-4; abundance: NA; CDR3nt: TGTGCCAGCACTCACGACAGGGCGGAAGAAAAACTGTTTTTT; CDR3aa: CASTHDRAEEKLFF
len: 15; v_gene: TRBV10-2; d_gene: NA; j_gene: TRBJ1-6; abundance: many; CDR3nt: TGCGCCAGCAGTGACCGCCTTACAGCGGGGGCACCCCTCCACTTT; CDR3aa: CASSDRLTAGAPLHF
len: 17; v_gene: TRBV28; d_gene: TRBD2; j_gene: TRBJ2-2; abundance: once; CDR3nt: TGTGCCAGCAGTCCAATAAGCGGGAGTCGTCTGGGCGGGGAGCTGTTTTTT; CDR3aa: CASSPISGSRLGGELFF
len: 14; v_gene: TRBV5-3; d_gene: NA; j_gene: TRBJ1-3; abundance: NA; CDR3nt: TGTGCCAGAAGTTCCTGGGACACTGGAAACACCATATATTTT; CDR3aa: CARSSWDTGNTIYF
len: 12; v_gene: TRBV29-1; d_gene: NA; j_gene: TRBJ2-6; abundance: NA; CDR3nt: TGCAGCGTTGACGACGGGTCCAACGTCCTGACTTTC; CDR3aa: CSVDDGSNVLTF
len: 14; v_gene: TRBV5-1; d_gene: NA; j_gene: TRBJ1-1; abundance: NA; CDR3nt: TGCGCCAGCAGCTTGACAGGGAAGAACACTGAAGCTTTCTTT; CDR3aa: CASSLTGKNTEAFF
len: 17; v_gene: TRBV19; d_gene: TRBD2; j_gene: TRBJ2-1; abundance: NA; CDR3nt: TGTGCCAGTAGTGGGACTAGCGGGAGTTTTAGGTACAATGAGCAGTTCTTC; CDR3aa: CASSGTSGSFRYNEQFF
len: 16; v_gene: TRBV10-3; d_gene: NA; j_gene: TRBJ1-6; abundance: NA; CDR3nt: TGTGCCATCAGTGAGTCGCCGGGTCCTAATAATTCACCCCTCCACTTT; CDR3aa: CAISESPGPNNSPLHF
len: 16; v_gene: TRBV11-2; d_gene: NA; j_gene: TRBJ2-5; abundance: NA; CDR3nt: TGTGCCAGCAGCTGGAGTCGGGGGGCGTCCTCGAAGACCCAGTACTTC; CDR3aa: CASSWSRGASSKTQYF
len: 14; v_gene: TRBV30; d_gene: TRBD2; j_gene: TRBJ2-1; abundance: NA; CDR3nt: TGTGCCTATCGTCGGGGAGGGAGTGCGAGTGAGCAGTTCTTC; CDR3aa: CAYRRGGSASEQFF
len: 13; v_gene: TRBV27; d_gene: NA; j_gene: TRBJ1-2; abundance: NA; CDR3nt: TGTGCCAGCAGCTATACAGGTCTGAATGGCTACACCTTC; CDR3aa: CASSYTGLNGYTF
len: 16; v_gene: TRBV5-1; d_gene: TRBD2; j_gene: TRBJ2-1; abundance: NA; CDR3nt: TGCGCCAGCAGCGGGGGACTAGCGGGCGTCTACAATGAGCAGTTCTTC; CDR3aa: CASSGGLAGVYNEQFF
len: 16; v_gene: TRBV5-1; d_gene: TRBD2; j_gene: TRBJ2-1; abundance: NA; CDR3nt: TGCGCCAGCAGCTTCTCTAGCGGGAGGGCCTACAATGAGCAGTTCTTC; CDR3aa: CASSFSSGRAYNEQFF
len: 14; v_gene: TRBV28; d_gene: TRBD1; j_gene: TRBJ1-1; abundance: NA; CDR3nt: TGTGCCAGCAGTACGGGACAGGGGAGGGTTGAAGCTTTCTTT; CDR3aa: CASSTGQGRVEAFF
len: 15; v_gene: TRBV6-5; d_gene: NA; j_gene: TRBJ1-6; abundance: NA; CDR3nt: TGTGCCAGCAGTTACAGCGGAGAGCGGGATTCACCCCTCCACTTT; CDR3aa: CASSYSGERDSPLHF
len: 14; v_gene: TRBV18; d_gene: NA; j_gene: TRBJ1-4; abundance: NA; CDR3nt: TGTGCCAGCTCACCCTATGGAACCTCCGGGGAACTGTTTTTT; CDR3aa: CASSPYGTSGELFF
len: 14; v_gene: TRBV30; d_gene: TRBD1; j_gene: TRBJ1-3; abundance: NA; CDR3nt: TGTGCCTGGGGTGGAGGGGGCGCGGGGAACACCATATATTTT; CDR3aa: CAWGGGGAGNTIYF
len: 14; v_gene: TRBV29-1; d_gene: TRBD2; j_gene: TRBJ2-2; abundance: NA; CDR3nt: TGCAGCGTTATTGGACTAGCGGGATCCGGGGAGCTGTTTTTT; CDR3aa: CSVIGLAGSGELFF
len: 13; v_gene: TRBV6-5; d_gene: TRBD1; j_gene: TRBJ1-5; abundance: NA; CDR3nt: TGTGCCAGCAGCGACAGGGGCCAAAGGCCCCAGCATTTT; CDR3aa: CASSDRGQRPQHF
len: 16; v_gene: TRBV5-1; d_gene: TRBD1; j_gene: TRBJ2-2; abundance: NA; CDR3nt: TGCGCCAGCAGCAAGTTCGGGACAGGGAACACCGGGGAGCTGTTTTTT; CDR3aa: CASSKFGTGNTGELFF
len: 14; v_gene: TRBV9; d_gene: TRBD1; j_gene: TRBJ1-2; abundance: NA; CDR3nt: TGTGCCAGCAGCGGATACCGGGACAGAGATGGCTACACCTTC; CDR3aa: CASSGYRDRDGYTF
len: 16; v_gene: TRBV27; d_gene: TRBD1; j_gene: TRBJ1-2; abundance: NA; CDR3nt: TGTGCCAGCAGTTTAAACAGGGGCCTAGCTAACTATGGCTACACCTTC; CDR3aa: CASSLNRGLANYGYTF
len: 15; v_gene: TRBV10-3; d_gene: TRBD1; j_gene: TRBJ2-7; abundance: NA; CDR3nt: TGTGCCATCAGTGAATCGGACAGGGGGCCCCGCGAGCAGTACTTC; CDR3aa: CAISESDRGPREQYF
len: 15; v_gene: TRBV6-6; d_gene: NA; j_gene: TRBJ2-5; abundance: NA; CDR3nt: TGTGCCAGCAGTTCTAACCGGGACAACCAAGAGACCCAGTACTTC; CDR3aa: CASSSNRDNQETQYF
len: 15; v_gene: TRBV5-1; d_gene: TRBD2; j_gene: TRBJ2-1; abundance: NA; CDR3nt: TGCGCCAGCACCCTTGGGGGGGTATCCTACAATGAGCAGTTCTTC; CDR3aa: CASTLGGVSYNEQFF
len: 19; v_gene: TRBV27; d_gene: TRBD2; j_gene: TRBJ2-2; abundance: NA; CDR3nt: TGTGCCAGCAGCCTTCTCAGGACTAGCGTTAGGAGGGTGGCCGGGGAGCTGTTTTTT; CDR3aa: CASSLLRTSVRRVAGELFF
len: 15; v_gene: TRBV30; d_gene: TRBD1; j_gene: TRBJ1-1; abundance: NA; CDR3nt: TGTGCCTGGAGTATAGGGACAGGGCCGGGCACTGAAGCTTTCTTT; CDR3aa: CAWSIGTGPGTEAFF
len: 20; v_gene: TRBV2; d_gene: TRBD2; j_gene: TRBJ2-2; abundance: NA; CDR3nt: TGTGCCAGCAGTGAAGGCCTGGCGGGAGGCCCACCCACGAACACCGGGGAGCTGTTTTTT; CDR3aa: CASSEGLAGGPPTNTGELFF
len: 15; v_gene: TRBV2; d_gene: NA; j_gene: TRBJ1-5; abundance: once; CDR3nt: TGTGCCAGCAGTTCTATGGGGCAGGGGTTCCAGCCCCAGCATTTT; CDR3aa: CASSSMGQGFQPQHF
len: 14; v_gene: TRBV28; d_gene: TRBD2; j_gene: TRBJ2-7; abundance: NA; CDR3nt: TGTGCCAGCAGTTTCCCCGGGACTAGCTACGAGCAGTACTTC; CDR3aa: CASSFPGTSYEQYF
len: 16; v_gene: TRBV12-5; d_gene: NA; j_gene: TRBJ1-1; abundance: NA; CDR3nt: TGTGCTAGTGGTTCACGGTGGGCAGAGATGAACACTGAAGCTTTCTTT; CDR3aa: CASGSRWAEMNTEAFF